The sequence of this T cell receptor beta chain was determined in a study of cytomegalovirus exposure and HLA in healthy donors. Deletions cut 0 bases from V and 4 bases from J, with 10 bases between. The germline CDR1 and CDR2 sequences are SGHTS and YDEGEE. The CDR3 runs to 15 residues. Researchers ran the PCR with 60 Vbeta and 13 Jbeta primers. Only in-frame clones appear in the TCRdb table, and some are missing; sequencing was by immunoSEQ multiplex PCR. The sample consists of about 210,000 clones, around 88% of them appearing once. This sequence was found in a woman aged 25 to 39 in good health and CMV-seronegative. Sequencing was performed on PBMCs. The genes are TRBV5-8 and TRBJ2-2; D is possibly TRBD2 (6 bases). The CDR3 DNA reads as TGTGCCAGCAGCTTGGGACTAGAGACCACCGGGGAGCTGTTTTTT. It encodes CASSLGLETTGELFF.